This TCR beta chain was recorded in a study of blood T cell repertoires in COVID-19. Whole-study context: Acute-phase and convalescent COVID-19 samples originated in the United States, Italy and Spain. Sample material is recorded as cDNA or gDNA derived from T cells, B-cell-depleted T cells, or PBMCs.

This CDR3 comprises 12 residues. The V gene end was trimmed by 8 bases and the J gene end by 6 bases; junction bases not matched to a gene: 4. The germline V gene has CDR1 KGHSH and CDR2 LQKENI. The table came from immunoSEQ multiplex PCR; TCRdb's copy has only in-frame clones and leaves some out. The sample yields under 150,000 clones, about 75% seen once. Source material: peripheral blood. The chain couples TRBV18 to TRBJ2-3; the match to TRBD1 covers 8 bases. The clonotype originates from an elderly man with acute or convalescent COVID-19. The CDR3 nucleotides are TGTGCCAGCCGACCAGGGGGCGATACGCAGTATTTT. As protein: CASRPGGDTQYF.